A selection of T cell receptor beta chains follows, all from one sample in a study of patients and donors after allogeneic stem cell transplantation. MiXCR was run by TCRdb on the RT-PCR reads, yielding one entry per CDR3 protein. Seen here are about 960,000 distinct CDR3 sequences, roughly 18% observed once, and the top ten hold roughly 6%. The sample taken for sequencing was blood, either unsorted or a sorted T cell fraction (not recorded which). These receptors all come from a human donor who was either an allogeneic HSCT recipient or a stem cell or donor lymphocyte infusion donor (not recorded which). It is not recorded whose cells these are; they may come from a transplant donor. Each CDR3 is given with its conserved first and last residue. The D gene is left open where the match is weak. Clone size is shown for a subset of rows, as once, few, many or a class of expanded clone.

V	D	size	J	DNA	CDR3
TRBV20-1	.	.	TRBJ2-3	TGCAGTGCTAGAGTAGCGCCCGGAAATACGCAGTATTTT	CSARVAPGNTQYF
TRBV5-1	.	.	TRBJ2-5	TGCGCCAGCAGCTTCGTTGCCCTCGGGACCCAGTACTTC	CASSFVALGTQYF
TRBV18	.	.	TRBJ1-1	TGTGCCAGCTCACCAACCAGTCGGCAGGCCATGAACACTGAAGCTTTCTTT	CASSPTSRQAMNTEAFF
TRBV2	.	few	TRBJ2-2	TGTGCCAGCGCCAAACTCGAGAACACCGGGGAGCTGTTTTTT	CASAKLENTGELFF
TRBV7-2	.	.	TRBJ2-3	TGTGCCAGCAGCCATTGGTCGGGCGGGACAGGCACAGATACGCAGTATTTT	CASSHWSGGTGTDTQYF
TRBV12-3/TRBV12-4	.	many	TRBJ2-7	TGTGCCAGCAGTTTAAAGGACGAGCAGTACTTC	CASSLKDEQYF
TRBV3-1	.	.	TRBJ2-3	TGTGCCAGCAGCCAAGATTCTAACAGGGGCACAGATACGCAGTATTTT	CASSQDSNRGTDTQYF
TRBV4-3	.	few	TRBJ1-1	TGCGCCAGCAGCCAAGATCTTTTTCCAGCCGAAGCTTTCTTT	CASSQDLFPAEAFF
TRBV6-1	.	few	TRBJ1-1	TGTGCCAGCAGTCCGGGGCGAGGAGGGCAAGGGATGAACACTGAAGCTTTCTTT	CASSPGRGGQGMNTEAFF
TRBV29-1	.	.	TRBJ2-7	TGCAGCGTTGTTGCGTTAATCAACTACGAGCAGTACTTC	CSVVALINYEQYF
TRBV11-2	.	.	TRBJ2-3	TGTGCCAGCAGCTTAGGCGCAGGGTTCGCCACAGATACGCAGTATTTT	CASSLGAGFATDTQYF
TRBV5-1	.	few	TRBJ1-1	TGCGCCAGCAGCTCTTCTATCGGCACTGAAGCTTTCTTT	CASSSSIGTEAFF
TRBV2	.	.	TRBJ2-5	TGTGCCAGCAATACTGACTTAAGGGAGACCCAGTACTTC	CASNTDLRETQYF
TRBV20-1	TRBD1	few	TRBJ1-1	TGCAGTGCCCGACAGGGGTTGGACGCTGAAGCTTTCTTT	CSARQGLDAEAFF
TRBV3-1	.	.	TRBJ2-1	TGTGCCAGCAGCCAAGATCAGATCGTCTTGGGAAATGAGCAGTTCTTC	CASSQDQIVLGNEQFF
TRBV12-3/TRBV12-4	.	.	TRBJ2-5	TGTGCCAGCAGTCCCGGGCCCCGAACCCAGTACTTC	CASSPGPRTQYF
TRBV12-3/TRBV12-4	.	many	TRBJ1-1	TGTGCCAGCACAGGCGGGCCCGGGGGAGCTTTCTTT	CASTGGPGGAFF
TRBV12-3/TRBV12-4	.	.	TRBJ2-3	TGTGCGGATGCCTCTAGCACAGATACGCAGTATTTT	CADASSTDTQYF
TRBV5-1	.	few	TRBJ2-5	TGCGCCAGCAGCTCTGTAGGGACCCAGTACTTC	CASSSVGTQYF
TRBV28	.	few	TRBJ2-3	TGTGCCGCCGGGGGCGGGAGAAAGGTAGCAACGCAGTATTTT	CAAGGGRKVATQYF
TRBV5-6	TRBD1	.	TRBJ2-7	TGTGCCAGCAGCCCCGGGACAGGGGGCCTCTCCTACGAGCAGTACTTC	CASSPGTGGLSYEQYF
TRBV3-1	.	.	TRBJ2-1	TGTGCCAGCAGCCAAGATTCCCGAGACTACTACAATGAGCAGTTCTTC	CASSQDSRDYYNEQFF
TRBV20-1	.	.	TRBJ2-1	TGCAGTGCTAGTGGCCCTAGTGAGCAGTTCTTC	CSASGPSEQFF
TRBV5-4	.	.	TRBJ1-2	TGTGCCAGCAGCCGACCAGAAGGCTATGGCTACACCTTC	CASSRPEGYGYTF
TRBV5-1	.	many	TRBJ1-1	TGTGCCAGCAGCTTAACAGGGATGAACACTGAAGCTTTCTTT	CASSLTGMNTEAFF
TRBV6-5	.	few	TRBJ1-5	TGTGCCAGCAGTTACTCGATAGTTGGCAATCAGCCCCAGCATTTT	CASSYSIVGNQPQHF
TRBV29-1	.	.	TRBJ1-3	TGCAGCGTTGTTCGGGGAAACACCATATATTTT	CSVVRGNTIYF
TRBV7-2	TRBD2	few	TRBJ2-7	TGTGCCAGCAAAACTAGCGGGGGGCCGTGGGAGCAGTACTTC	CASKTSGGPWEQYF
TRBV6-2/TRBV6-3	.	.	TRBJ2-7	TGTGCCAGCAGTTATAACAGCCTAAGGGGGCAGTACTTC	CASSYNSLRGQYF
TRBV4-1	.	.	TRBJ2-1	TGCGCCAGCAGCCAAGAGCCCGGAATCAATGAGCAGTTCTTC	CASSQEPGINEQFF
TRBV30	.	few	TRBJ1-1	TGTGCCTGGAGGGCATCTGTCCTGTCCCGGAACACTGAAGCTTTCTTT	CAWRASVLSRNTEAFF
TRBV12-3/TRBV12-4	.	few	TRBJ2-3	TGTGCCAGCAGTTATCCCCTCCTCAGCACAGATACGCAGTATTTT	CASSYPLLSTDTQYF
TRBV7-9	.	.	TRBJ1-3	TGTGCCAGCAGCCCAGGACGGACACCCTCTGGAAACACCATATATTTT	CASSPGRTPSGNTIYF
TRBV7-2	TRBD2	.	TRBJ2-7	TGTGCCAGCAGCTTCGGCGGGAGGCCCCTCTACGAGCAGTACTTC	CASSFGGRPLYEQYF
TRBV11-3	TRBD2	.	TRBJ2-7	TGTGCCAGCAGACTCGGACTAGCGGGAGACTACGAGCAGTACTTC	CASRLGLAGDYEQYF
TRBV30	TRBD1	.	TRBJ1-5	TGTGCCTGGGATACAGGGGGCAATCAGCCCCAGCATTTT	CAWDTGGNQPQHF
TRBV5-6	.	.	TRBJ1-1	TGTGCCAGCAGCACTCTTTTGGACGAAGCTTTCTTT	CASSTLLDEAFF
TRBV20-1	TRBD2	few	TRBJ2-1	TGCAGTGCTAGCGGGGGGACGGGCGCCTACAATGAGCAGTTCTTC	CSASGGTGAYNEQFF
TRBV6-1	TRBD1	.	TRBJ1-2	TGTGCCAGCATCGAGCTAAGGACAGGGGAGTATGGCTACACCTTC	CASIELRTGEYGYTF
TRBV4-1	TRBD1	.	TRBJ1-2	TGCGCCAGCAGCCAGTTCCGGGACAGGGGGTCTAACTATGGCTACACCTTC	CASSQFRDRGSNYGYTF
TRBV5-1	.	few	TRBJ2-3	TGCGCCAGCAGCTTGGTCCCCAGCAGTACAGATACGCAGTATTTT	CASSLVPSSTDTQYF
TRBV9	.	.	TRBJ2-5	TGTGCCAGCAGCCCCCCCCTCCAAGAGACCCAGTACTTC	CASSPPLQETQYF
TRBV4-1	.	.	TRBJ2-1	TGCGCCAGCAGCCAAGGGACTAAATTTTCATCTGAGCAGTTCTTC	CASSQGTKFSSEQFF
TRBV6-1	TRBD2	.	TRBJ2-1	TGTGCCAGCAGGGGGACTAGCGGGGGTAGTGCGCAGTTCTTC	CASRGTSGGSAQFF
TRBV12-3/TRBV12-4	TRBD1	few	TRBJ1-2	TGTGCCAGCAGGGGGACAGGATTCGGGAACTATGGCTACACCTTC	CASRGTGFGNYGYTF